The 23 T cell receptor beta chains given below trace back to one sample, sequenced in a study of T cell responses to AZD1222 COVID-19 vaccine. Sequencing used immunoSEQ multiplex PCR; TCRdb keeps in-frame clones, though not all of them. The sample lists hundreds of thousands of clones, 94% occurring once. The sample here was peripheral blood, taken 28 days after the second AZD1222 dose. The source is an adult who received the AZD1222 COVID-19 vaccine.

This chain links TRBV7-9 with TRBJ2-7, with 10 bases lining up with TRBD1. CDR3 length: 13 amino acids. Losses at the gene ends were 0 bases for V and 11 bases for J; bases not matched to a gene: 4. The germline gives CDR1 SEHNR, CDR2 FQNEAQ (reference sequence). This chain's CDR3 is CASSLAVTGGKYF. CDR3 sequence (DNA): TGTGCCAGCAGCTTAGCCGTGACAGGGGGCAAGTACTTC. The full variable domain, in which reference TRBV7-9 and TRBJ2-7 provide the parts outside the CDR3, is DTGVSQNPRHKITKRGQNVTFRCDPISEHNRLYWYRQTLGQGPEFLTYFQNEAQLEKSRLLSDRFSAERPKGSFSTLEIQRTEQGDSAMYLCASSLAVTGGKYFGPGTRLTVT.

The chain links TRBV5-1 to TRBJ2-3, with a possible D match to TRBD2 (5 bases). This CDR3 spans 14 amino acids. Germline CDR1 SGHRS, CDR2 YFSETQ. V lost 4 bases to trimming and J lost 5 bases, with 14 bases between them. The CDR3 sequence: CASSPAARGDTQYF. DNA of the CDR3: TGCGCCAGCAGCCCCGCGGCCCGGGGAGATACGCAGTATTTT.

This sequence joins TRBV11-2 and TRBJ2-3; TRBD2 agrees at 8 bases. The ends lost 5 bases at V and 1 base at J; junction bases unmatched: 2. CDR1 SGHAT and CDR2 FQNNGV come from the germline V gene. This CDR3 region has 14 residues. The CDR3 DNA reads as TGTGCCAGCAGCCAAGCGGGGGGCACAGATACGCAGTATTTT. Protein sequence: CASSQAGGTDTQYF.

This chain joins TRBV19 and TRBJ1-1; TRBD1 might be the D (5 bases). Germline-derived CDR1 and CDR2 are LNHDA and SQIVND (reference sequence). V lost 4 bases, J lost 5 bases, and 11 bases lay in between. This CDR3 region has 13 residues. This CDR3 is CASSTEGRTEAFF. The CDR3, as DNA: TGTGCCAGTAGTACTGAGGGGCGGACTGAAGCTTTCTTT.

The chain couples TRBV7-3 to TRBJ2-3, with 9 bases identical to TRBD2. This CDR3 spans 17 amino acids. Germline V gene sequence: CDR1 SGHTA, CDR2 FQGTGA. V gave up 2 bases and J gave up 2 bases; unmatched junction bases: 8. CDR3 amino acids: CASSLGSGSENTDTQYF. DNA for the CDR3: TGTGCCAGCAGCTTAGGTAGCGGGAGTGAAAACACAGATACGCAGTATTTT.

This clone was seen once. The chain links TRBV5-1 to TRBJ2-4; 9 nucleotides align to TRBD1. Germline CDR1 reads SGHRS; CDR2 reads YFSETQ. The CDR3 is made up of 12 amino acids. V was pared by 3 bases and J by 8 bases, with 0 bases of the junction left unmatched. The CDR3 DNA is TGCGCCAGCAGCTGGACAGGGGACATTCAGTACTTC. The encoded protein is CASSWTGDIQYF.

The chain carries TRBV6-5 and TRBJ2-7, with D possibly matching TRBD2 (5 bases). Germline CDR1 MNHEY, CDR2 SVGAGI. The V and J ends lost 4 bases and 7 bases respectively, with 14 bases between them. The CDR3 is 13 amino acids. The CDR3 region is CASSSPGFKEQYF. The DNA of the CDR3 is TGTGCCAGCAGTTCACCGGGATTTAAAGAGCAGTACTTC.

This chain connects TRBV19 to TRBJ2-3; TRBD2 might be the D (6 bases). Trimming left V 10 bases short and J 6 bases short, with 14 bases between. CDR1 is LNHDA and CDR2 is SQIVND in the germline V gene (reference sequence). The CDR3 runs 12 residues. CDR3 in DNA: TGTGCCACTAAGGAGAGCGGGGATACGCAGTATTTT. It encodes CATKESGDTQYF.

The chain joins TRBV29-1 to TRBJ1-2, with TRBD1 identical over 9 bases. CDR1 is SQVTM and CDR2 is ANQGSEA in the germline V gene. J was trimmed by 2 bases and V by 4 bases; bases with no gene match: 8. This CDR3 spans 15 amino acids. DNA of the CDR3: TGCAGCGTTGCGAGGGCGACAGGGGGAAACTATGGCTACACCTTC. Its protein is CSVARATGGNYGYTF.

V usage is TRBV9 and J usage is TRBJ1-1; D is unresolved. The CDR3 sequence is 16 residues long. V dropped 4 bases and J dropped 1 base, with 17 bases sitting between them. Germline lookup yields CDR1 SGDLS and CDR2 YYNGEE. The CDR3 nucleotides are TGTGCCAGCAGCCTCCTAGGGAGTGTCGGGAACACTGAAGCTTTCTTT. This translates into CASSLLGSVGNTEAFF.

The genes are TRBV6-2 or TRBV6-3 and TRBJ1-2, with 7 bases that match TRBD1. The CDR3 has 14 amino acids. Germline lookup yields CDR1 MNHEY and CDR2 SVGEGT. V lost 7 bases, J lost 4 bases, and 9 bases stayed unmatched. The CDR3 nucleotides read TGTGCCAGCACCCCCTATCGGGACAGCTATGGCTACACCTTC. This translates into CASTPYRDSYGYTF.

The chain joins TRBV7-9 to TRBJ2-1, with 12 positions matching TRBD2. This CDR3 is built from 16 residues. Trimming removed 5 bases from V and 8 bases from J; junction bases left unmatched: 10. Germline CDR1 reads SEHNR; CDR2 reads FQNEAQ (reference sequence). The CDR3 DNA reads TGTGCCAGCAGCGAGGGGACTAGCGGGTCCCTGGATGAGCAGTTCTTC. It codes for CASSEGTSGSLDEQFF.

The chain joins TRBV7-3 to TRBJ2-2; no firm D call. This CDR3 comprises 14 residues. Germline CDR1 and CDR2: SGHTA and FQGTGA. The ends were cut back, 5 bases at V and 6 bases at J, with 13 bases in the middle. CDR3 sequence: CASSPTHGSGELFF. CDR3 DNA: TGTGCCAGCAGCCCGACCCATGGGTCCGGGGAGCTGTTTTTT.

The V call is TRBV6-2 or TRBV6-3, the J call TRBJ2-1; 15 nucleotides align to TRBD2. From germline, CDR1 is MNHEY and CDR2 SVGEGT. Losses at the gene ends were 5 bases for V and 4 bases for J; bases not matched to a gene: 6. CDR3 size: 17 residues. The CDR3 here is CASSLMGLAGGYNEQFF. CDR3 in DNA: TGTGCCAGCAGTCTGATGGGACTAGCGGGAGGATACAATGAGCAGTTCTTC.

The chain couples TRBV14 to TRBJ1-1; possible D gene TRBD1, 5 bases. Germline CDR1 reads SGHDN; CDR2 reads FVKESK. The V end was cut by 6 bases, the J end by 0 bases, with 8 bases between. CDR3 length equals 13 residues. The DNA for the CDR3 is TGTGCCAGCAGTCTGACAGTGAACACTGAAGCTTTCTTT. This translates into CASSLTVNTEAFF. Based on the CDR3 plus reference TRBV14 and TRBJ1-1, the full variable domain is EAGVTQFPSHSVIEKGQTVTLRCDPISGHDNLYWYRRVMGKEIKFLLHFVKESKQDESGMPNNRFLAERTGGTYSTLKVQPAELEDSGVYFCASSLTVNTEAFFGQGTRLTVV.

The chain has TRBV5-1 and TRBJ1-6; D is undetermined. Germline V gives CDR1 SGHRS, CDR2 YFSETQ. The V end lost 0 bases, the J end lost 10 bases, and 11 bases lay between the germline ends. The CDR3 runs 14 residues. The CDR3 nucleotides read TGCGCCAGCAGCTTGGATGTCGGGAGGTCACCCCTCCACTTT. This gives the protein CASSLDVGRSPLHF.

This chain links TRBV28 with TRBJ2-4; TRBD2 agrees at 13 bases. The CDR3 extends over 18 amino acids. Losses at the gene ends were 3 bases for V and 8 bases for J; bases not matched to a gene: 13. Germline V lookup: CDR1 MDHEN, CDR2 SYDVKM. The CDR3 nucleotides read TGTGCCAGCAGTTTTCGGGCGGGACTAGCGGGATGGAGGGACATTCAGTACTTC. Translation: CASSFRAGLAGWRDIQYF.

The chain carries TRBV2 and TRBJ2-7; maybe TRBD1 (5 bases). Per the germline V gene, CDR1 is SNHLY and CDR2 is FYNNEI. This CDR3 region has 15 residues. Trimming removed 4 bases from V and 2 bases from J, with 15 bases in between. CDR3 sequence reads: CASSGSSRGPYEQYF. The CDR3 DNA reads TGTGCCAGCAGTGGGTCGTCAAGGGGTCCCTACGAGCAGTACTTC. The variable domain in full, with the rest retrieved from reference TRBV2 and TRBJ2-7, is EPEVTQTPSHQVTQMGQEVILRCVPISNHLYFYWYRQILGQKVEFLVSFYNNEISEKSEIFDDQFSVERPDGSNFTLKIRSTKLEDSAMYFCASSGSSRGPYEQYFGPGTRLTVT.

The chain recombines TRBV4-3 with TRBJ2-7, with D perhaps TRBD1 or TRBD2 (6 bases each). Trimming removed 3 bases from V and 4 bases from J, with 16 bases in between. Per the germline V gene, CDR1 is LGHNA and CDR2 is YSLEER. The CDR3 is made up of 15 amino acids. The CDR3 loop reads CASSQGPGGRYEQYF. Written as DNA, the CDR3 is TGCGCCAGCAGCCAGGGCCCCGGGGGCCGATACGAGCAGTACTTC.

This chain uses TRBV7-2 with TRBJ1-2; 10 positions match TRBD1. Germline CDR1 and CDR2: SGHTA and FQGNSA. The CDR3 covers 16 residues. V was pared by 2 bases and J by 8 bases, with 11 bases of the junction left unmatched. This chain's CDR3 is CASSLNFGTGVAGYTF. CDR3 coding DNA: TGTGCCAGCAGCTTAAACTTCGGGACAGGGGTCGCGGGCTACACCTTC. The variable domain in full, with the rest retrieved from reference TRBV7-2 and TRBJ1-2, is GAGVSQSPSNKVTEKGKDVELRCDPISGHTALYWYRQSLGQGLEFLIYFQGNSAPDKSGLPSDRFSAERTGGSVSTLTIQRTQQEDSAVYLCASSLNFGTGVAGYTFGSGTRLTVV.

V is TRBV29-1 and J is TRBJ1-2, with 7 bases aligning to TRBD1. The CDR3 loop spans 12 amino acids. In germline, CDR1 is SQVTM, CDR2 ANQGSEA. The V and J ends lost 6 bases and 3 bases, in that order; junction bases with no gene match: 4. The CDR3 reads CSVAGGDYGYTF. As DNA, the CDR3 is TGCAGCGTCGCAGGGGGGGACTATGGCTACACCTTC.

The rearrangement uses TRBV7-2 and TRBJ2-7, with 8 nucleotides matching TRBD2. The ends lost 5 bases at V and 0 bases at J; junction bases unmatched: 9. Germline V gene lookup returns CDR1 SGHTA and CDR2 FQGNSA. The CDR3 runs to 16 residues. The CDR3 sequence: CASSPGGALPSYEQYF. CDR3 nucleotide sequence: TGTGCCAGCAGCCCCGGGGGGGCTCTACCCTCCTACGAGCAGTACTTC.

The chain uses TRBV28 and TRBJ2-5, with 8 nucleotides matching TRBD2. V lost 3 bases, J lost 1 base, and 7 bases stayed unmatched. Germline CDR1 and CDR2: MDHEN and SYDVKM. This CDR3 is 16 amino acids long. The CDR3 DNA follows: TGTGCCAGCAGTTTTGGTAGCGGGGTGTTCCAAGAGACCCAGTACTTC. Its protein is CASSFGSGVFQETQYF.